The 27 T cell receptor beta chains listed next were all sequenced from one sample in a study of T cell responses to AZD1222 COVID-19 vaccine. TCRdb keeps only in-frame clones here, not all; method: immunoSEQ multiplex PCR. The sample holds 120,000 or so clones, about 90% seen once. The sequencing here drew on peripheral blood, taken on day 0 of MenACWY control vaccination. The receptors come from an adult in good health.

The genes are TRBV19 and TRBJ2-1; 7 bases are a match to TRBD2. CDR3 length equals 15 residues. Germline V gene lookup returns CDR1 LNHDA and CDR2 SQIVND (reference sequence). Germline trimming cut 3 bases from V and 2 bases from J; bases unmatched to any gene: 4. The CDR3, as DNA: TGTGCCAGTAGTATCGTTGCGGGAGCCTACAATGAGCAGTTCTTC. It codes for CASSIVAGAYNEQFF.

V and J are TRBV5-6 and TRBJ2-3; 12 nucleotides line up with TRBD2. From germline, CDR1 is SGHDT and CDR2 YYEEEE. The CDR3 is 15 residues long. J gave up 2 bases and V 7 bases, and 5 bases lay outside the gene matches. CDR3 sequence reads: CASSLAGGPTDTQYF. CDR3 DNA: TGTGCCAGCTCACTAGCGGGGGGCCCCACAGATACGCAGTATTTT.

The count of this clone is one. V gene TRBV5-6 combines with J gene TRBJ2-3; D may be TRBD1 (6 bases). Germline lookup yields CDR1 SGHDT and CDR2 YYEEEE. This CDR3 contains 12 residues. Trimming cost V 7 bases and J 8 bases, with 14 bases left between them. Here the CDR3 reads CASFRGIGTQYF. The CDR3 DNA is TGTGCCAGCTTCAGGGGAATAGGTACGCAGTATTTT. The full variable domain, with the rest looked up from reference TRBV5-6 and TRBJ2-3, is DAGVTQSPTHLIKTRGQQVTLRCSPKSGHDTVSWYQQALGQGPQFIFQYYEEEERQRGNFPDRFSGHQFPNYSSELNVNALLLGDSALYLCASFRGIGTQYFGPGTRLTVL.

The chain joins TRBV5-1 to TRBJ2-6, with TRBD1 matching 10 bases. CDR1 SGHRS and CDR2 YFSETQ come from the germline V gene. CDR3 length: 15 amino acids. The V gene end was trimmed by 9 bases and the J gene end by 3 bases; junction bases not matched to a gene: 6. The CDR3 region is CAIRQGADGANVLTF. Written as DNA, the CDR3 is TGCGCCATCCGACAGGGGGCCGATGGGGCCAACGTCCTGACTTTC.

V is TRBV15 and J is TRBJ2-2; 7 positions agree with TRBD2. Germline V gene sequence: CDR1 LNHNV, CDR2 YYDKDF (reference sequence). This CDR3 is 17 amino acids long. Trimming took 2 bases from V and 7 from J; bases not matched to a gene: 13. In DNA, the CDR3 is TGTGCCACCAGCAGAAGCTCTAGCGGAGGAAGCGGCGGGGAGCTGTTTTTT. Protein sequence: CATSRSSSGGSGGELFF.

The rearrangement joins TRBV29-1 to TRBJ1-2; TRBD1 aligns across 10 bases. Trimming cost V 5 bases and J 1 base; bases outside gene matches: 10. The CDR3 is 16 residues long. Per the germline V gene, CDR1 is SQVTM and CDR2 is ANQGSEA. The CDR3 region is CSVQSRDRGGNYGYTF. The CDR3 nucleotides read TGCAGCGTTCAGTCCCGGGACAGGGGTGGTAACTATGGCTACACCTTC.

The chain couples TRBV9 to TRBJ2-7; possibly TRBD2 for D (6 bases). Trimming took off 0 bases at V and 2 bases at J, with 12 bases between the two ends. CDR1 SGDLS and CDR2 YYNGEE come from the germline V gene. The CDR3 runs to 15 residues. DNA of the CDR3: TGTGCCAGCAGCGTAGGCGGGACTGGCACCTACGAGCAGTACTTC. Protein: CASSVGGTGTYEQYF.

The chain recombines TRBV2 with TRBJ1-2; 7 bases are shared with TRBD1. Germline loops: CDR1 SNHLY, CDR2 FYNNEI. The CDR3 sequence is 14 residues long. Losses at the gene ends were 2 bases for V and 5 bases for J; bases not matched to a gene: 5. The DNA of the CDR3 is TGTGCCAGCAGTGAACCTGCGGGACAGTATGGCTACACCTTC. Protein sequence: CASSEPAGQYGYTF.

The rearrangement joins TRBV7-2 to TRBJ2-6; TRBD1 matches at 8 bases. The germline V gene has CDR1 SGHTA and CDR2 FQGNSA. The CDR3 length is 18 residues. J lost 0 bases, V lost 3 bases, and 7 bases had no gene match. The DNA for the CDR3 is TGTGCCAGCAGCTTGGGACAGGTTACTTCCTCTGGGGCCAACGTCCTGACTTTC. Its translation is CASSLGQVTSSGANVLTF.

The chain carries TRBV3-1 (or the pseudogene TRBV3-2) and TRBJ2-1, with TRBD2 identical over 7 bases. Germline loops: CDR1 LGHDT, CDR2 YNNKEL (reference sequence). The CDR3 is made up of 13 amino acids. V dropped 8 bases and J dropped 4; count of bases not matched to a gene: 5. The CDR3 bases are TGTGCCAGCGCGGGGGACGGTTACAATGAGCAGTTCTTC. It is translated as CASAGDGYNEQFF.

The V and J genes are TRBV5-1 and TRBJ2-7; 11 bases map to TRBD2. Germline CDR1 SGHRS, CDR2 YFSETQ. There are 16 residues in the CDR3. The V segment lost 1 base and the J segment 0 bases; nucleotides outside the gene matches: 3. This CDR3 is CASSLQGLADSYEQYF. The CDR3, as DNA: TGCGCCAGCAGCTTGCAGGGACTAGCGGACTCCTACGAGCAGTACTTC.

This chain joins TRBV3-1 (or the pseudogene TRBV3-2) and TRBJ1-1, with D hard to call. There are 14 residues in the CDR3. Trimming took 3 bases from V and 10 from J, leaving 18 bases between them. From germline, CDR1 is LGHDT and CDR2 YNNKEL (reference sequence). The CDR3 protein is CASSHAGGMFGAFF. Here the CDR3 DNA reads TGTGCCAGCAGCCACGCCGGAGGGATGTTTGGAGCTTTCTTT.

The chain links TRBV7-9 to TRBJ2-5; D is uncertain. This CDR3 has 13 residues. V was trimmed by 5 bases and J by 2 bases, leaving 9 bases between them. Looked up from germline, CDR1 is SEHNR and CDR2 is FQNEAQ (reference sequence). CDR3 sequence: CASSPGWQETQYF. In DNA, the CDR3 is TGTGCCAGCAGCCCTGGATGGCAAGAGACCCAGTACTTC.

The chain carries TRBV6-5 and TRBJ1-6; D remains ambiguous. The CDR3 sequence is 15 residues long. Germline V lookup: CDR1 MNHEY, CDR2 SVGAGI. With 2 bases removed from V and 0 bases from J, the gap between germline ends came to 5 bases. CDR3 nucleotide sequence: TGTGCCAGCAGTTACGAGAGCTCCTATAATTCACCCCTCCACTTT. Encoded protein: CASSYESSYNSPLHF.

The chain joins TRBV19 to TRBJ1-5; D is ambiguous. The CDR3 runs 16 residues. Trimming removed 3 bases at V and 5 bases at J, with 17 bases between. Germline V gene data show CDR1 as LNHDA and CDR2 as SQIVND (reference sequence). This chain's CDR3 is CASSILKPRRDQPQHF. DNA of the CDR3: TGTGCCAGTAGTATTCTGAAGCCTCGGAGGGATCAGCCCCAGCATTTT. The whole variable domain, remainder taken from reference TRBV19 and TRBJ1-5, is DGGITQSPKYLFRKEGQNVTLSCEQNLNHDAMYWYRQDPGQGLRLIYYSQIVNDFQKGDIAEGYSVSREKKESFPLTVTSAQKNPTAFYLCASSILKPRRDQPQHFGDGTRLSIL.

V gene TRBV29-1 combines with J gene TRBJ2-3, with D unclear. The V gene's germline CDR1 is SQVTM and CDR2 ANQGSEA. Trimming took off 7 bases at V and 4 bases at J, with 12 bases between the two ends. The CDR3 runs 12 residues. The CDR3 loop reads CSATSEPDTQYF. In DNA form, the CDR3 reads TGCAGCGCCACATCCGAGCCAGATACGCAGTATTTT.

The rearrangement uses TRBV7-2 and TRBJ1-2; D might be TRBD1 (6 bases). Trimming shortened V by 4 bases and J by 8 bases, and 23 bases separated the two germline ends. The CDR3 loop spans 16 amino acids. The V gene's germline CDR1 is SGHTA and CDR2 FQGNSA. The CDR3 bases are TGTGCCAGCAGCTGGGGGGCGGACCGCCCGGGGGTGGGCTACACCTTC. Residues: CASSWGADRPGVGYTF.

J is TRBJ1-2 and V is TRBV7-9, with D unclear. CDR1 is SEHNR and CDR2 is FQNEAQ in the germline V gene (reference sequence). Trimming removed 0 bases from V and 3 bases from J, with 8 bases in between. There are 14 residues in the CDR3. Written as DNA, the CDR3 is TGTGCCAGCAGCTTAGCGCGATTGGACTATGGCTACACCTTC. This codes for CASSLARLDYGYTF. The entire variable domain, with the rest obtained from reference TRBV7-9 and TRBJ1-2, is as follows: DTGVSQNPRHKITKRGQNVTFRCDPISEHNRLYWYRQTLGQGPEFLTYFQNEAQLEKSRLLSDRFSAERPKGSFSTLEIQRTEQGDSAMYLCASSLARLDYGYTFGSGTRLTVV.

The gene calls are TRBV28 and TRBJ1-1; 7 bases fit TRBD1. This CDR3 region has 16 residues. Germline V gives CDR1 MDHEN, CDR2 SYDVKM. The J segment lost 3 bases and the V segment lost 7 bases, leaving 14 bases of the junction unmatched. The CDR3 DNA reads TGTGCCAGCAACCTCGCCGGGACAGCGCTTTACACTGAAGCTTTCTTT. Protein product: CASNLAGTALYTEAFF.

The V gene is TRBV11-3, the J gene TRBJ2-7, with TRBD1 as a possible D gene (7 bases). The CDR3 has 13 residues. Trimming took 5 bases from V and 5 from J, leaving 13 bases between them. Germline loops: CDR1 SGHNT, CDR2 YENEEA. The DNA for the CDR3 is TGTGCCAGCAGCATATCAGGGGGGAACGAGCAGTACTTC. It is translated as CASSISGGNEQYF.

The chain joins TRBV6-5 to TRBJ2-3; D unclear. The germline V gene has CDR1 MNHEY and CDR2 SVGAGI. V lost 8 bases, J lost 4 bases, and 16 bases lay in between. The CDR3 length is 14 residues. Here the CDR3 DNA reads TGTGCCAGCTCAGCAGGAAGTTGGGCAGATACGCAGTATTTT. Protein: CASSAGSWADTQYF.

The rearrangement joins TRBV15 to TRBJ1-6; D gene unclear. V lost 0 bases and J 7 bases, leaving 7 bases between the germline ends. CDR3 length equals 14 residues. Germline-derived CDR1 and CDR2 are LNHNV and YYDKDF (reference sequence). The CDR3 loop reads CATSRDSGNSPLHF. DNA of the CDR3: TGTGCCACCAGCAGAGATTCGGGGAATTCACCCCTCCACTTT.

This chain uses TRBV25-1 with TRBJ2-1; 8 nucleotides align to TRBD2. The length of the CDR3 is 16 residues. Looked up from germline, CDR1 is MGHDK and CDR2 is SYGVNS. V was pared by 3 bases and J by 9 bases, with 13 bases of the junction left unmatched. In DNA, the CDR3 is TGTGCCAGCAGTGATTCCCTAGCGGGTCGACCGAGTGAGCAGTTCTTC. Its protein is CASSDSLAGRPSEQFF.

This clone occurred once. The V gene is TRBV3-1 (or the pseudogene TRBV3-2), the J gene TRBJ2-1; D not certain. Trimming shortened V by 0 bases and J by 4 bases, and 13 bases separated the two germline ends. This CDR3 contains 16 residues. Germline lookup yields CDR1 LGHDT and CDR2 YNNKEL (reference sequence). The DNA for the CDR3 is TGTGCCAGCAGCCAAGACGGCCATTCTAGGTACAATGAGCAGTTCTTC. Protein: CASSQDGHSRYNEQFF.

The gene calls are TRBV6-5 and TRBJ1-1; the match to TRBD1 covers 9 bases. Looked up from germline, CDR1 is MNHEY and CDR2 is SVGAGI. The J segment lost 4 bases and the V segment lost 0 bases, leaving 0 bases of the junction unmatched. The length of the CDR3 is 14 residues. The CDR3 coding sequence is TGTGCCAGCAGTTACTCGACAGGGGGCACTGAAGCTTTCTTT. It translates to CASSYSTGGTEAFF.

The chain couples TRBV7-9 to TRBJ2-1, with TRBD1 matching over 7 bases. The V gene end was trimmed by 5 bases and the J gene end by 9 bases; junction bases not matched to a gene: 7. The CDR3 runs 13 residues. Germline values: CDR1 SEHNR, CDR2 FQNEAQ (reference sequence). The CDR3 is CASSLQGVGEQFF. DNA of the CDR3: TGTGCCAGCAGCCTCCAGGGGGTGGGTGAGCAGTTCTTC.

This clone appeared a single time. The CDR3 sequence: CASSFPPHIRGMNTEAFF. The CDR3 nucleotides read TGTGCCAGCAGTTTCCCCCCACACATCCGCGGTATGAACACTGAAGCTTTCTTT. The J gene is TRBJ1-1, the V gene TRBV28; D unclear. The CDR3 sequence is 18 residues long. CDR1 and CDR2 (germline): MDHEN, SYDVKM. V lost 3 bases and J 0 bases, leaving 20 bases between the germline ends.